This passage covers 11 T cell receptor beta chains from one sample sequenced in a study of blood T cell repertoires in COVID-19. Repertoires were generated with immunoSEQ multiplex PCR, while TCRdb's copy carries only in-frame clones and drops some. This table holds about 82,000 clones, 80% found once. Sequenced input: peripheral blood. The receptors here all came from a woman in her thirties or forties with active or convalescent COVID-19.

The CDR3 DNA is TGTGCCAGCAGTGCTCAGGGGGATCAGCCCCAGCATTTT. This gives the protein CASSAQGDQPQHF. The chain combines TRBV6-6 with TRBJ1-5; TRBD1 aligns across 7 bases. Germline CDR1 is MNHNY and CDR2 is SVGAGI (reference sequence). The V gene end was trimmed by 5 bases and the J gene end by 5 bases; junction bases not matched to a gene: 3. The CDR3 consists of 13 residues.

The chain is built from TRBV27 and TRBJ2-3; weak D call: TRBD2 (5 bases). V lost 2 bases and J lost 2, with 11 bases in between. CDR3 size: 15 residues. Germline values: CDR1 MNHEY, CDR2 SMNVEV (reference sequence). The CDR3 nucleotides are TGTGCCAGCAGTTTAAATCGACTAACCACAGATACGCAGTATTTT. Translated: CASSLNRLTTDTQYF.

V gene TRBV27 combines with J gene TRBJ2-2; the D gene is possibly TRBD2 (6 bases). This CDR3 is built from 13 residues. V was shortened by 2 bases and J by 7 bases, with 8 bases between the two germline ends. Germline-derived CDR1 and CDR2 are MNHEY and SMNVEV (reference sequence). The CDR3 protein is CASSLRRGGELFF. Written as DNA, the CDR3 is TGTGCCAGCAGTTTACGGAGGGGCGGGGAGCTGTTTTTT.

The V and J genes are TRBV5-1 and TRBJ2-5; 7 bases are shared with TRBD2. Germline V CDR1 and CDR2: SGHRS, YFSETQ. J gave up 1 base and V 5 bases, and 8 bases lay outside the gene matches. The CDR3 has 15 residues. The CDR3 protein is CASRIGASGQETQYF. In DNA form, the CDR3 reads TGCGCCAGCAGGATAGGCGCTAGCGGCCAAGAGACCCAGTACTTC.

In its sample, this clone was seen once. J is TRBJ1-1 and V is TRBV7-8; tentatively, D is TRBD1 (5 bases). Trimming took 1 base from V and 8 from J, leaving 17 bases between them. Per the germline V gene, CDR1 is SGHVS and CDR2 is FQNEAQ. The CDR3 contains 15 residues. CDR3 nucleotide sequence: TGTGCCAGCAGCTTAGTGGTGGCCGGGGGTCTAGAAGCTTTCTTT. Its translation is CASSLVVAGGLEAFF.

As concerns this clone: Within the sample, other DNA sequences also encode this same CDR3. V is TRBV21-1 and J is TRBJ2-7; the table's D call, TRBD2, has no DNA check behind it. TRBV21-1 is reported as a pseudogene. The CDR3 is 14 amino acids. CDR3 nucleotide sequence: TGTGCCAGCAGCAAAGCGGCGCGGCGCTACGAGCAGTACTTC. Protein: CASSKAARRYEQYF.

This sequence joins TRBV29-1 and TRBJ1-6; a weak D match, TRBD1 (5 bases). The CDR3 is 12 residues long. Germline CDR1 is SQVTM and CDR2 is ANQGSEA. V was clipped by 6 bases and J by 7 bases, with 10 bases between them. DNA for the CDR3: TGCAGCGTCAGGGATGAAAATTCACCCCTCCACTTT. It encodes CSVRDENSPLHF.

This clone has only a few counts. J is TRBJ2-5 and V is TRBV27; perhaps TRBD1 as D (5 bases). V lost 6 bases and J 0 bases, leaving 8 bases between the germline ends. The germline V gene encodes CDR1 MNHEY and CDR2 SMNVEV (reference sequence). The CDR3 has 13 amino acids. CDR3 amino acids: CASRQGNQETQYF. In DNA form, the CDR3 reads TGTGCCAGCAGGCAGGGAAACCAAGAGACCCAGTACTTC.

This chain links TRBV19 with TRBJ1-1, with a tentative D call TRBD1 (5 bases). V lost 2 bases and J 4 bases, leaving 11 bases between the germline ends. CDR3 size: 14 residues. Looked up from germline, CDR1 is LNHDA and CDR2 is SQIVND (reference sequence). CDR3 bases: TGTGCCAGTAGTATAATGGTGGGGCCCACTGAAGCTTTCTTT. This translates into CASSIMVGPTEAFF.

This sequence joins TRBV6-2 or TRBV6-3 and TRBJ2-2; D may be TRBD1 (6 bases). The CDR3 is made up of 15 amino acids. Looked up from germline, CDR1 is MNHEY and CDR2 is SVGEGT. V lost 0 bases, J lost 4 bases, and 9 bases lay in between. The CDR3 region has the DNA TGTGCCAGCAGTTACTCGTCGACAGGCACCGGGGAGCTGTTTTTT. Amino acids: CASSYSSTGTGELFF.

The chain uses TRBV10-2 and TRBJ2-4, with 8 nucleotides matching TRBD2. The CDR3 consists of 12 residues. Germline V lookup: CDR1 WSHSY, CDR2 SAAADI. With V trimmed by 2 bases and J by 14 bases, 5 bases remained unmatched. CDR3 nucleotides: TGCGCCAGCAGTGAGACGGGGGGGCGAGAGTACTTC. It yields the protein CASSETGGREYF.